This T cell receptor beta chain was sequenced during a study of T cell responses to AZD1222 COVID-19 vaccine. Study-level information: Pooling covered second doses at about 4 or about 12 weeks.

The CDR3 totals 14 residues. Germline V gene data show CDR1 as WNHNN and CDR2 as SYGVQD (reference sequence). The V and J ends lost 3 bases and 2 bases respectively, with 11 bases between them. The data were produced by immunoSEQ multiplex PCR, yet TCRdb's version contains in-frame clones alone and is incomplete. The profile shows 65,000 to 70,000 clones, roughly 86% of them singletons. Points from the study as a whole: The study sampled repertoires only after the peak T cell response. Of spike-specific TCRs, nearly half reportedly target regions left unmutated in variants. Spike as a whole was targeted by vaccine-associated CD4 TCRs, dominant at 160-218 and 743-854.

Concerning this clone: Its antigen remains unidentified.

This chain links TRBV10-1 with TRBJ2-7; D gene uncertain. The sequenced sample was peripheral blood, obtained on day 0 of AZD1222 vaccination. This TCR was sampled from an adult in good health. The CDR3 DNA follows: TGCGCCAGCAGTGAATCGGGCACCACCTACGAGCAGTACTTC. This translates into CASSESGTTYEQYF.